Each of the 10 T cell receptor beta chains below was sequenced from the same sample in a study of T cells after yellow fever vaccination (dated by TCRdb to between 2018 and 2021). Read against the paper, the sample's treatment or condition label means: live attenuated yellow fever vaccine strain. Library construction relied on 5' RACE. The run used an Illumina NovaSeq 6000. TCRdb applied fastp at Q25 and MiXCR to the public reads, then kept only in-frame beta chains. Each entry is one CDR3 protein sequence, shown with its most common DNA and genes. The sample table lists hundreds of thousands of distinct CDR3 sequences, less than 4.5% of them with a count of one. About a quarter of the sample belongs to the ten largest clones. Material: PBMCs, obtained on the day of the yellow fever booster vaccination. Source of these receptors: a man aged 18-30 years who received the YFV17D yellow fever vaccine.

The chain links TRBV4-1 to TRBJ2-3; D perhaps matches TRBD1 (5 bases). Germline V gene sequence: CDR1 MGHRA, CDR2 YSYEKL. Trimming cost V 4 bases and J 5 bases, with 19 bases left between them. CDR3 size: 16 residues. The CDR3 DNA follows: TGCGCCAGCAGCCCCGCCCGTAGACAGATAGAAGATACGCAGTATTTT. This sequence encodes CASSPARRQIEDTQYF.

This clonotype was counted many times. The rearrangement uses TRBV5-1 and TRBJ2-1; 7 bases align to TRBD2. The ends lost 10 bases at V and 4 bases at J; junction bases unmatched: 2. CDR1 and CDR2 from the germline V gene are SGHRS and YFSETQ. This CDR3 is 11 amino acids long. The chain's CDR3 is CASGGYNEQFF. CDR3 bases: TGCGCCTCCGGGGGGTACAATGAGCAGTTCTTC. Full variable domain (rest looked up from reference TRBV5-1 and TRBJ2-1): KAGVTQTPRYLIKTRGQQVTLSCSPISGHRSVSWYQQTPGQGLQFLFEYFSETQRNKGNFPGRFSGRQFSNSRSEMNVSTLELGDSALYLCASGGYNEQFFGPGTRLTVL.

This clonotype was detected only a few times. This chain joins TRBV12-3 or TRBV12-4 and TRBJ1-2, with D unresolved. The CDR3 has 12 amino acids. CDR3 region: CASGVPNYGYTF. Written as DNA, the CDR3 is TGTGCTTCCGGCGTTCCTAACTATGGCTACACCTTC.

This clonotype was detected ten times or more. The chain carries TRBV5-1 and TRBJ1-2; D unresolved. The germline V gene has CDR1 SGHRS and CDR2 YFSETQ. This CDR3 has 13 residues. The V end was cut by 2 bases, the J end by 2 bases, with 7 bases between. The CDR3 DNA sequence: TGCGCCAGCAGCTTCGGACGAAACTATGGCTACACCTTC. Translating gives CASSFGRNYGYTF.

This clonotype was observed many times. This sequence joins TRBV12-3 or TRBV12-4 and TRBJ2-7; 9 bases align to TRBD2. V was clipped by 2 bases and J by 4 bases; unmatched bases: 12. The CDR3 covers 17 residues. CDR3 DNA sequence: TGTGCCAGCAGTTTACCGCTAGCGGGGCATCCTTCATACGAGCAGTACTTC. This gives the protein CASSLPLAGHPSYEQYF.

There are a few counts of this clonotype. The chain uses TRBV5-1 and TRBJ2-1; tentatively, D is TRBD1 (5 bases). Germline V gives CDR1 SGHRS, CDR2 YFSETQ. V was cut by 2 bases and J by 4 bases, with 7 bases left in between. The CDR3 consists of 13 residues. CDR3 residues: CASSLQEYNEQFF. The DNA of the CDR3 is TGCGCCAGCAGCTTACAGGAGTACAATGAGCAGTTCTTC.

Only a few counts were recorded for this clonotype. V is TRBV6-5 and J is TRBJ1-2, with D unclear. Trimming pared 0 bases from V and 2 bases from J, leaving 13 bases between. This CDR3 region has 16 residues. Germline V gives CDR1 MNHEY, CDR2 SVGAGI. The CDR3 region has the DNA TGTGCCAGCAGTTACTCGATCGGAGGGTACAACTATGGCTACACCTTC. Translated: CASSYSIGGYNYGYTF.

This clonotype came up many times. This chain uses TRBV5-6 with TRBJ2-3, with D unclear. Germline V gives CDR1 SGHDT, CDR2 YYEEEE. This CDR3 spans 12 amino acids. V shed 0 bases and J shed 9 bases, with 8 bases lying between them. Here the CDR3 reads CASSLASRTQYF. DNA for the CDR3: TGTGCCAGCAGCTTGGCCTCGAGGACGCAGTATTTT.

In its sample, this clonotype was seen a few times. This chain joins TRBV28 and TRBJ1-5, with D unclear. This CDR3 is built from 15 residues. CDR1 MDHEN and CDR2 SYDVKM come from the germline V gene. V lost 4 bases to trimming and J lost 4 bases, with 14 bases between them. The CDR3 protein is CASSSIGDSNQPQHF. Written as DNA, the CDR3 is TGTGCCAGCAGTTCCATCGGGGATTCGAATCAGCCCCAGCATTTT.

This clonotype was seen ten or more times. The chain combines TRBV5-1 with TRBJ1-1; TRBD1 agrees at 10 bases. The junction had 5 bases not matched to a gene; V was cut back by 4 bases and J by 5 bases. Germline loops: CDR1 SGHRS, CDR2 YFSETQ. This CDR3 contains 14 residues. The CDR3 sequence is CASSQGQGKTEAFF. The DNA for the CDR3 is TGCGCCAGCAGCCAGGGACAGGGGAAAACTGAAGCTTTCTTT.